One T cell receptor beta chain is described in this entry. Its specificity is unknown. One entry per CDR3 protein results from TCRdb running MiXCR on the 5' RACE reads. Seen here are about 470,000 distinct CDR3 sequences, 15% to 20% observed once, and the top ten hold around 12%. The sample comes from a study of T-cell memory formation after mild COVID-19. Looking at the study overall: Each donor largely had its own TCR clusters. Findings and limits, study-wide: Largely, contracting CD4+ clones fell within CM and EM, and contracting CD8+ clones within EMRA. The appearance of some responding clones in pre-infection memory suggested that cross-reactive memory joined. Clones that contracted from day 15 to 85 were balanced CD4/CD8, while later expanders leaned CD4+.

V was pared by 5 bases and J by 0 bases, with 17 bases between. The CDR3 extends over 16 amino acids. Germline CDR1 is MNHEY and CDR2 is SVGEGT. This clonotype was obtained from an adult woman who had mild COVID-19 (a few samples of this study predate the infection). Cell type and time point are not known. This rearrangement joins TRBV6-2 or TRBV6-3 to TRBJ2-7; possibly TRBD1 for D (6 bases). The source material was PBMCs or a T cell subset sorted from them (not recorded which). This CDR3 is CASSASTGISSYEQYF. CDR3 nucleotides: TGTGCCAGCAGTGCCTCTACAGGGATTAGCTCCTACGAGCAGTACTTC.